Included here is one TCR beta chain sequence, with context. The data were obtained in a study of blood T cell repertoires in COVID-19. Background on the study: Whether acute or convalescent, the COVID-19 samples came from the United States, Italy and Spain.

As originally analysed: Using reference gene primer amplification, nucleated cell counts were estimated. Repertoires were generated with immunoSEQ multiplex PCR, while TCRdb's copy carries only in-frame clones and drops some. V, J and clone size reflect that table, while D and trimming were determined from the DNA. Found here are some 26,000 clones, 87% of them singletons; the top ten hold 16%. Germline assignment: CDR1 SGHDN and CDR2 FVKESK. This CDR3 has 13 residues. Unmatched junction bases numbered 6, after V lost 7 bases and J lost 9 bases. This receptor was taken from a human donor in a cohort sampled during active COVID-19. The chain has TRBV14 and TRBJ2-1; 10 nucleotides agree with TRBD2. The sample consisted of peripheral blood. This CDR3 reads CASTELAGSEQFF. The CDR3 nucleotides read TGTGCCAGCACCGAACTAGCGGGGTCTGAGCAGTTCTTC.